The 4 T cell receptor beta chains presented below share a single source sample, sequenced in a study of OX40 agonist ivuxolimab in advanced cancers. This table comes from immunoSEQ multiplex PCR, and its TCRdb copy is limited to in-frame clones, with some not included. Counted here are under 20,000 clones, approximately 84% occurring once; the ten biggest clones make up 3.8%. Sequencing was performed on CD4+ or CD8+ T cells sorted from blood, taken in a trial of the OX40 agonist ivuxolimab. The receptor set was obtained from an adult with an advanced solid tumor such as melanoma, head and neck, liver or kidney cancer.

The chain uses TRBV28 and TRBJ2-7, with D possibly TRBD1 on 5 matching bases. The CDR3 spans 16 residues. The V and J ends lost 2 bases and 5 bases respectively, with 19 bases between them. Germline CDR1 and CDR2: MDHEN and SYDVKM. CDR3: CASSLQSRGRTHEQYF. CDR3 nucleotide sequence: TGTGCCAGCAGTTTACAGAGTAGGGGTAGGACGCACGAGCAGTACTTC.

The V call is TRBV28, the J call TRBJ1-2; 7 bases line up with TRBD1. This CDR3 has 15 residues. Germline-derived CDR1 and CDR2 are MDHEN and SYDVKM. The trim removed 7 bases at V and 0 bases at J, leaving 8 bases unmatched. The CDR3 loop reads CASMEGGASNYGYTF. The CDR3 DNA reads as TGTGCCAGCATGGAAGGGGGCGCTTCTAACTATGGCTACACCTTC.

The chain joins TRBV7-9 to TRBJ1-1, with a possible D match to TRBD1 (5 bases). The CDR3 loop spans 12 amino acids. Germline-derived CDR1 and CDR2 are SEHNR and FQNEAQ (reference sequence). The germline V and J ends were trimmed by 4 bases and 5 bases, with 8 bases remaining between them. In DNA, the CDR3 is TGTGCCAGCAGCTCGGGGCTTACTGAAGCTTTCTTT. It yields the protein CASSSGLTEAFF. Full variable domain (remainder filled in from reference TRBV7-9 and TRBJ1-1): DTGVSQNPRHKITKRGQNVTFRCDPISEHNRLYWYRQTLGQGPEFLTYFQNEAQLEKSRLLSDRFSAERPKGSFSTLEIQRTEQGDSAMYLCASSSGLTEAFFGQGTRLTVV.

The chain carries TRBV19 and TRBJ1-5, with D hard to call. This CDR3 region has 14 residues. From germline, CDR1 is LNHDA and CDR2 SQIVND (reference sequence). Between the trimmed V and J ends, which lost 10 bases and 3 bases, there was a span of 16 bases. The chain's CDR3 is CATRGGIPNQPQHF. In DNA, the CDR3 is TGTGCCACCAGAGGAGGGATCCCCAATCAGCCCCAGCATTTT. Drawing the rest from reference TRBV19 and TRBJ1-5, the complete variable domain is DGGITQSPKYLFRKEGQNVTLSCEQNLNHDAMYWYRQDPGQGLRLIYYSQIVNDFQKGDIAEGYSVSREKKESFPLTVTSAQKNPTAFYLCATRGGIPNQPQHFGDGTRLSIL.